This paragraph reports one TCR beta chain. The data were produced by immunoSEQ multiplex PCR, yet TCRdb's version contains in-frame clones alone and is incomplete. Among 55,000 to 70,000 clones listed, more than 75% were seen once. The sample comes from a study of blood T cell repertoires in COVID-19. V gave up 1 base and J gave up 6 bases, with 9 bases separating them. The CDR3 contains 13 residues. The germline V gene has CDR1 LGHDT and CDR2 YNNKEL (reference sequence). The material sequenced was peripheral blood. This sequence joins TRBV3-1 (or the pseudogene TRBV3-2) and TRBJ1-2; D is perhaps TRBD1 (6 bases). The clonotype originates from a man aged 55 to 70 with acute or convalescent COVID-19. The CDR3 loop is CASSQGAGDGYTF. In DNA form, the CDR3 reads TGTGCCAGCAGCCAAGGGGCAGGGGATGGCTACACCTTC.